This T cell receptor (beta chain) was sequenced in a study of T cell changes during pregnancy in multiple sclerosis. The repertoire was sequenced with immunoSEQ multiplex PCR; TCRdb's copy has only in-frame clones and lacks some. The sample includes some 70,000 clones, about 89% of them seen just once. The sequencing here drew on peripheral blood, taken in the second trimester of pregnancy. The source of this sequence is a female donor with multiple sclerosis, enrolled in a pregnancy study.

The CDR3 protein is CASSLGQTAYEQYF. The CDR3 DNA reads TGTGCCAGCAGCTTGGGACAGACAGCCTACGAGCAGTACTTC. V usage is TRBV11-2 and J usage is TRBJ2-7; TRBD1 aligns across 7 bases. Germline loops: CDR1 SGHAT, CDR2 FQNNGV. CDR3 length: 14 amino acids. Germline trimming cut 3 bases from V and 2 bases from J; bases unmatched to any gene: 4.